Following are 20 T cell receptor beta chains from one sample sequenced in a study of CD8 T cells in ankylosing spondylitis. Study-level points and caveats: Typical of ankylosing spondylitis blood, it appeared, was a TCR beta motif of fewer than ten highly homologous variants.

TCRdb redid the calling of the 5' RACE reads with MiXCR, one entry per CDR3 protein. The sample yields about 500,000 distinct CDR3 sequences, under 5.5% seen once. No cognate antigen is known for these TCRs. The sequenced sample consisted of blood, either unsorted or a sorted T cell fraction (not recorded which). All receptors derive from a male donor with ankylosing spondylitis.

The rearrangement joins TRBV5-1 to TRBJ2-6; perhaps TRBD1 as D (7 bases). From germline, CDR1 is SGHRS and CDR2 YFSETQ. The CDR3 spans 18 residues. V lost 1 base and J 2 bases, leaving 16 bases between the germline ends. The CDR3 DNA reads as TGCGCCAGCAGCTTGTTGGCAGGGGGGAGAGCTGGGGCCAACGTCCTGACTTTC. Translated, it gives CASSLLAGGRAGANVLTF.

The rearrangement uses TRBV3-1 and TRBJ1-1; D gene ambiguous. The CDR3 runs to 12 residues. Germline CDR1 is LGHDT and CDR2 is YNNKEL (reference sequence). V was shortened by 3 bases and J by 10 bases, with 12 bases between the two germline ends. DNA for the CDR3: TGTGCCAGCAGCCATGAGGAGAGTGGAGCTTTCTTT. It translates to CASSHEESGAFF.

This clonotype was counted at least ten times. J is TRBJ1-2 and V is TRBV7-2; D is unresolved. CDR3 length: 14 amino acids. The V end lost 5 bases, the J end lost 2 bases, and 12 bases lay between the germline ends. The germline V gene encodes CDR1 SGHTA and CDR2 FQGNSA. The CDR3 sequence: CASSLLGFNYGYTF. The CDR3 DNA reads TGTGCCAGCAGCCTACTGGGGTTCAACTATGGCTACACCTTC.

This clonotype was counted at least ten times. An end of the junction differs from the germline gene, which may be a read error. J is TRBJ1-2 and V is TRBV29-1, with a weak D call TRBD1 (6 bases). Germline CDR1 and CDR2: SQVTM and ANQGSEA. The CDR3 consists of 12 residues. Written as DNA, the CDR3 is TGCAGCGTGGAAGGATTCGGGGGCAACTACACCTTC. Its protein is CSVEGFGGNYTF.

This clonotype showed up many times. V and J are TRBV20-1 and TRBJ1-6; D possibly corresponds to TRBD1 (5 bases). V shed 0 bases and J shed 9 bases, with 18 bases lying between them. The CDR3 totals 16 residues. Germline CDR1 DFQATT, CDR2 SNEGSKA (reference sequence). DNA for the CDR3: TGCAGTGCTAGAGATACTTCTGGGACTCCAAGTTCACCCCTCCACTTT. This gives the protein CSARDTSGTPSSPLHF.

There are many counts of this clonotype. The chain joins TRBV12-3 or TRBV12-4 to TRBJ2-1; D is possibly TRBD2 (6 bases). Trimming left V 6 bases short and J 9 bases short, with 18 bases between. This CDR3 spans 14 amino acids. CDR3 loop: CASSARDSTGEQFF. The DNA of the CDR3 is TGTGCCAGCAGCGCCCGGGACTCTACGGGTGAGCAGTTCTTC.

This clonotype appeared many times. The V call is TRBV4-2, the J call TRBJ2-2, with D maybe TRBD1 (6 bases). CDR1 LGHNA and CDR2 YNFKEQ come from the germline V gene. Trimming stripped 1 base from V and 7 bases from J, with 16 bases between. The CDR3 contains 16 residues. CDR3 sequence (DNA): TGTGCCAGCAGCCAAGCCTGGGGGCGCGATGGCGGGGAGCTGTTTTTT. Translating gives CASSQAWGRDGGELFF.

This clonotype has a count of ten or more. V and J are TRBV7-2 and TRBJ1-4; D is perhaps TRBD1 (5 bases). V lost 2 bases, J lost 6 bases, and 16 bases lay in between. The germline V gene encodes CDR1 SGHTA and CDR2 FQGNSA. The CDR3 spans 16 residues. The CDR3 DNA sequence: TGTGCCAGCAGCTTACTCCGACAGCGGGGGTATGAAAAACTGTTTTTT. This sequence encodes CASSLLRQRGYEKLFF. Variable domain in full (rest from reference TRBV7-2 and TRBJ1-4): GAGVSQSPSNKVTEKGKDVELRCDPISGHTALYWYRQSLGQGLEFLIYFQGNSAPDKSGLPSDRFSAERTGGSVSTLTIQRTQQEDSAVYLCASSLLRQRGYEKLFFGSGTQLSVL.

In its sample, this clonotype was seen many times. J is TRBJ2-1 and V is TRBV24-1; 7 nucleotides line up with TRBD1. V was clipped by 9 bases and J by 4 bases; unmatched bases: 5. Per germline, CDR1 KGHDR and CDR2 SFDVKD. The CDR3 length is 13 residues. The CDR3, as DNA: TGTGCCACCGCGACAGGGATATACAATGAGCAGTTCTTC. This sequence encodes CATATGIYNEQFF.

In its sample, this clonotype was seen many times. This chain joins TRBV12-3 or TRBV12-4 and TRBJ2-1; perhaps TRBD2 as D (6 bases). V lost 7 bases and J lost 5, with 12 bases in between. The length of the CDR3 is 13 residues. The CDR3 DNA follows: TGTGCCAGCACCCCTCGGGGGAACAATGAGCAGTTCTTC. This gives the protein CASTPRGNNEQFF.

Many counts were recorded for this clonotype. This chain joins TRBV21-1 and TRBJ2-5; no DNA check was done on the table's D call, TRBD2. TRBV21-1 is labeled a pseudogene. The CDR3 is 16 amino acids. This CDR3 is CASSKVSGLAEETQYF. The DNA of the CDR3 is TGTGCCAGCAGCAAAGTTAGCGGACTAGCGGAAGAGACCCAGTACTTC.

This clonotype was seen more than once but under ten times. The rearrangement joins TRBV27 to TRBJ2-1; possibly TRBD2 for D (6 bases). This CDR3 comprises 13 residues. V was clipped by 5 bases and J by 8 bases, with 13 bases between them. The germline V gene encodes CDR1 MNHEY and CDR2 SMNVEV (reference sequence). The CDR3 bases are TGTGCCAGCAGTCCCGGGACTCCCGATGAGCAGTTCTTC. It codes for CASSPGTPDEQFF.

This clonotype was recorded at least ten times. The chain carries TRBV4-3 and TRBJ1-1, with D uncertain. CDR3 size: 15 residues. The V gene's germline CDR1 is LGHNA and CDR2 YSLEER. With 2 bases removed from V and 0 bases from J, the gap between germline ends came to 10 bases. CDR3 in amino acids: CASSQTVGMNTEAFF. The CDR3 DNA sequence: TGCGCCAGCAGCCAAACCGTAGGGATGAACACTGAAGCTTTCTTT.

This clonotype was detected ten times or more. The rearrangement joins TRBV5-1 to TRBJ1-1, with D possibly TRBD1 on 5 matching bases. Looked up from germline, CDR1 is SGHRS and CDR2 is YFSETQ. Trimming removed 2 bases at V and 4 bases at J, with 12 bases between. This CDR3 comprises 14 residues. The CDR3 region is CASSFGTQGTEAFF. Written as DNA, the CDR3 is TGCGCCAGCAGCTTCGGCACTCAGGGCACTGAAGCTTTCTTT.

The sample holds many counts of this clonotype. The rearrangement joins TRBV7-2 to TRBJ2-1, with D perhaps given as TRBD1 or TRBD2 (7 bases each). The V and J ends lost 4 bases and 2 bases respectively, with 18 bases between them. The CDR3 sequence is 17 residues long. Per germline, CDR1 SGHTA and CDR2 FQGNSA. CDR3 coding DNA: TGTGCCAGCAGCTCGGGACTACAGGGGAGGGCCTACAATGAGCAGTTCTTC. This gives the protein CASSSGLQGRAYNEQFF.

This clonotype was seen many times. This rearrangement joins TRBV20-1 to TRBJ2-7; perhaps TRBD2 as D (5 bases). V dropped 6 bases and J dropped 2 bases, with 14 bases sitting between them. Per the germline V gene, CDR1 is DFQATT and CDR2 is SNEGSKA (reference sequence). The length of the CDR3 is 13 residues. CDR3 protein: CSAPGENTYEQYF. The CDR3, as DNA: TGCAGTGCCCCCGGGGAGAACACCTACGAGCAGTACTTC.

This clonotype was picked up many times. One end of the junction varies from germline; a read error may be responsible. This rearrangement joins TRBV20-1 to TRBJ2-5; 7 bases agree with TRBD2. Germline V lookup: CDR1 DFQATT, CDR2 SNEGSKA (reference sequence). The CDR3 is made up of 15 amino acids. CDR3 DNA sequence: TGCAGCGCTAAAGACCCAGCGGGAATTGAAGAGACCCAGTACTTC. It specifies CSAKDPAGIEETQYF.

This clonotype was seen at least ten times. The J gene is TRBJ2-1, the V gene TRBV10-3, with 8 positions matching TRBD2. V lost 4 bases, J lost 0 bases, and 2 bases stayed unmatched. CDR1 is ENHRY and CDR2 is SYGVKD in the germline V gene. The CDR3 length is 15 residues. The CDR3 DNA reads as TGTGCCATCAGTGCCAGCGGGAGCTCCTACAATGAGCAGTTCTTC. The encoded protein is CAISASGSSYNEQFF.

This clonotype was seen a few times. The chain has TRBV29-1 and TRBJ1-1, with D possibly being TRBD1 (5 bases). Trimming cost V 4 bases and J 3 bases, with 15 bases left between them. CDR1 and CDR2 (germline): SQVTM, ANQGSEA. The CDR3 is made up of 14 amino acids. CDR3 in amino acids: CSVGLRVADTEAFF. The CDR3 coding sequence is TGCAGCGTTGGGCTCAGGGTTGCGGACACTGAAGCTTTCTTT.

This clonotype was seen at least ten times. The DNA of the CDR3 is TGCGCCAGCAGCCGCGGACGGGGCTACACCTTC. Translating gives CASSRGRGYTF. This rearrangement joins TRBV4-1 to TRBJ1-2; the D is unclear. Germline assignment: CDR1 MGHRA and CDR2 YSYEKL. Trimming cost V 4 bases and J 8 bases, with 8 bases left between them. This CDR3 region has 11 residues.